This T cell receptor (beta chain) was recovered during a study of response to subunit inactivated influenza vaccine. The study, taken as a whole, reports: Authors suggested that a seasonal influenza vaccination recruits few new T cells each time.

In TCRdb, the RT-PCR reads were re-called with MiXCR into one record per CDR3 protein. The data contain around 500,000 distinct CDR3 sequences, 9.5% to 13% of them seen just once; the ten biggest clones take up approximately 12%. This clonotype was observed at least ten times. No antigen is known for it. Between the trimmed V and J ends, which lost 7 bases and 2 bases, there was a span of 11 bases. The CDR3 is made up of 13 amino acids. The chain links TRBV12-3 or TRBV12-4 to TRBJ1-2; D not resolved. The clonotype comes from a man aged 45 to 65 who received an inactivated influenza vaccine. Sequenced material: PBMCs from blood, taken around seven weeks after vaccination. The CDR3 loop reads CASTLGGNYGYTF. As DNA, the CDR3 is TGTGCCAGCACCCTGGGAGGGAACTATGGCTACACCTTC.